These 23 T cell receptor beta chains came from one sample sequenced in a study of immune characterization of retroperitoneal liposarcoma. TCRdb re-called the PCR reads through MiXCR, storing one row per CDR3 protein. The sample has more than 10,000 distinct CDR3 sequences; roughly 26% are singletons. Sample: tumor tissue. The source of these receptors is a female donor with retroperitoneal liposarcoma.

This clonotype is judged medium-sized. The J gene is TRBJ2-5, the V gene TRBV6-1; 9 positions agree with TRBD2. J was trimmed by 2 bases and V by 6 bases; bases with no gene match: 7. Germline lookup yields CDR1 MNHNS and CDR2 SASEGT. This CDR3 is built from 15 residues. The CDR3 nucleotides read TGTGCCAGCAGGCAGGGAAGCGGGGGGCAAGAGACCCAGTACTTC. It is translated as CASRQGSGGQETQYF.

With respect to this clonotype: The CDR3 ends on some other residue instead of the conserved phenylalanine or tryptophan, so this is likely a read error. J is TRBJ2-5 and V is TRBV7-8; 9 nucleotides align to TRBD1. V lost 5 bases and J lost 1; bases outside the gene matches: 5. This CDR3 region has 15 residues. Germline CDR1 SGHVS, CDR2 FQNEAQ. CDR3 sequence reads: CASSPQGARQETQYT. CDR3 coding DNA: TGTGCCAGCAGCCCACAGGGGGCGCGCCAAGAGACCCAGTACACC.

V usage is TRBV6-6 and J usage is TRBJ2-1, with 10 bases that match TRBD2. The CDR3 has 16 amino acids. From germline, CDR1 is MNHNY and CDR2 SVGAGI (reference sequence). V trimming: 0 bases; J trimming: 2 bases; junction bases outside the gene matches: 1. The DNA for the CDR3 is TGTGCCAGCAGTTACTCAGCGGGAGGGGCCTACAATGAGCAGTTCTTC. Translating gives CASSYSAGGAYNEQFF.

This clonotype was picked up a small number of times. The chain recombines TRBV6-1 with TRBJ2-4; 7 positions match TRBD2. The length of the CDR3 is 17 residues. Germline CDR1 and CDR2: MNHNS and SASEGT. V gave up 1 base and J gave up 8 bases; unmatched junction bases: 14. The CDR3 sequence is CASSEDPLVGGWDIQYF. The CDR3 DNA reads as TGTGCCAGCAGTGAAGATCCTCTTGTCGGGGGGTGGGACATTCAGTACTTC.

By share, this clonotype ranks as medium-sized. The rearrangement links TRBV6-1 to TRBJ2-1, with D unclear. The end of the DNA is better explained by TRBJ2-7, so the J call may be wrong. The germline V gene encodes CDR1 MNHNS and CDR2 SASEGT. The CDR3 contains 14 residues. DNA of the CDR3: TGTGCCAGCAGTGAAGAGTACGGAACCTACGAGCAGTACTTC. Translation: CASSEEYGTYEQYF.

As concerns this clonotype: At one of its ends the junction is not consistent with the germline gene, which may arise from a read error. The gene calls are TRBV25-1 and TRBJ2-5; 9 nucleotides align to TRBD1. The CDR3 totals 17 residues. Germline CDR1 MGHDK, CDR2 SYGVNS. The CDR3 here is CANSEKQGASSYNEQYF. CDR3 bases: TGTGCCAACAGTGAAAAACAGGGGGCGAGCTCCTACAATGAGCAGTACTTC. The variable domain in full, completed from reference TRBV25-1 and TRBJ2-5, reads EADIYQTPRYLVIGTGKKITLECSQTMGHDKMYWYQQDPGMELHLIHYSYGVNSTEKGDLSSESTVSRIRTEHFPLTLESARPSHTSQYLCANSEKQGASSYNEQYFGPGTRLLVL.

This clonotype was found many times. As DNA, the CDR3 is TGCGCCAGCTACGAGGGGTACAATGAGCAGTTCTTC. This encodes CASYEGYNEQFF. J is TRBJ2-1 and V is TRBV10-2; D could derive from TRBD1 or TRBD2 (5 bases each). Germline V lookup: CDR1 WSHSY, CDR2 SAAADI. The CDR3 is 12 residues long. V was cut by 8 bases and J by 4 bases, with 9 bases left in between.

This chain connects TRBV12-3 or TRBV12-4 to TRBJ1-1; D is unclear. CDR3 length: 14 residues. Between the trimmed V and J ends, which lost 5 bases and 3 bases, there was a span of 13 bases. CDR3 residues: CASSPLALHTEAFF. In DNA form, the CDR3 reads TGTGCCAGCAGTCCCCTGGCCCTCCACACTGAAGCTTTCTTT.

The chain combines TRBV7-3 with TRBJ1-1; possible D gene TRBD1, 6 bases. V was cut by 5 bases and J by 1 base, with 8 bases left in between. From germline, CDR1 is SGHTA and CDR2 FQGTGA. CDR3 size: 13 residues. Written as DNA, the CDR3 is TGTGCCAGCAGCCCGGGGGCGAACACTGAAGCTTTCTTT. The encoded protein is CASSPGANTEAFF.

The chain carries TRBV11-2 and TRBJ2-1, with TRBD2 identical over 11 bases. The tail of the sequence fits TRBJ2-7 better, so the J call may be wrong. The length of the CDR3 is 15 residues. From germline, CDR1 is SGHAT and CDR2 FQNNGV. The CDR3 DNA sequence: TGTGCCAGCAGCTCCTCTAGCGGGAGGACCAACGAGCAGTACTTC. Translation: CASSSSSGRTNEQYF.

This clonotype was detected ten times or more. The chain uses TRBV27 and TRBJ2-1; no definite D call. V shed 5 bases and J shed 10 bases, with 18 bases lying between them. CDR3 size: 14 residues. Germline V gene sequence: CDR1 MNHEY, CDR2 SMNVEV (reference sequence). CDR3: CASSLTSNSYEQFF. For the CDR3, the DNA is TGTGCCAGCAGTCTGACCTCTAACTCCTACGAGCAGTTCTTC.

The rearrangement joins TRBV6-1 to TRBJ2-3; 10 bases match TRBD1. This CDR3 region has 17 residues. Germline V gene lookup returns CDR1 MNHNS and CDR2 SASEGT. The junction had 14 bases not matched to a gene; V was cut back by 7 bases and J by 4 bases. In DNA form, the CDR3 reads TGTGCCAGCAAGACAGGGGGCGAGATCCGGTTTTCAGATACGCAGTATTTT. It yields the protein CASKTGGEIRFSDTQYF.

This clonotype was counted ten times or more. This chain links TRBV12-3 or TRBV12-4 with TRBJ2-1; D is perhaps TRBD1 or TRBD2 (5 bases each). This CDR3 comprises 14 residues. Trimming stripped 5 bases from V and 10 bases from J, with 18 bases between. CDR3 sequence reads: CASSNRDRGYEQFF. In DNA, the CDR3 is TGTGCCAGCAGTAATCGGGACCGTGGTTACGAGCAGTTCTTC.

This clonotype turned up a few times. J is TRBJ2-1 and V is TRBV6-1, with D perhaps matching TRBD1 (5 bases). Germline lookup yields CDR1 MNHNS and CDR2 SASEGT. There are 13 residues in the CDR3. V was shortened by 2 bases and J by 13 bases, with 15 bases between the two germline ends. CDR3 DNA sequence: TGTGCCAGCAGTGAAACCAGGGCGGAGACCCAGTTCTTC. The encoded protein is CASSETRAETQFF.

The rearrangement links TRBV10-3 to TRBJ2-5; D remains ambiguous. The CDR3 extends over 14 amino acids. Trimming pared 4 bases from V and 3 bases from J, leaving 12 bases between. Germline CDR1 and CDR2: ENHRY and SYGVKD. The CDR3, as DNA: TGTGCCATCAGTGCTAGGCAGATCAAAGAGACCCAGTACTTC. Amino acids: CAISARQIKETQYF.

This chain joins TRBV6-1 and TRBJ2-1; a weak D match, TRBD2 (6 bases). The closer fit of TRBJ2-5 to the DNA end suggests the J call may be wrong. Germline V CDR1 and CDR2: MNHNS, SASEGT. CDR3 length: 16 residues. CDR3 nucleotide sequence: TGTGCCAGCAGTGAAGATTATAGCGGAGGGGTAGGGACCCAGTACTTC. Its translation: CASSEDYSGGVGTQYF.

This clonotype was seen at least ten times. This chain links TRBV6-5 with TRBJ2-2; 7 bases fit TRBD1. The germline CDR1 and CDR2 sequences are MNHEY and SVGAGI. The CDR3 has 14 amino acids. Trimming at V came to 0 bases and at J to 5 bases, leaving 0 bases not matched to a gene. CDR3 sequence (DNA): TGTGCCAGCAGTTACTCACAGGGGACCGGGGAGCTGTTTTTT. Its translation: CASSYSQGTGELFF.

Concerning this clonotype itself: At one of its ends the junction is not consistent with the germline gene, which may arise from a read error. The chain has TRBV7-7 and TRBJ2-1, with TRBD2 matching 13 bases. The CDR3 is made up of 14 amino acids. Looked up from germline, CDR1 is SSHAT and CDR2 is FNYEAQ (reference sequence). CDR3 bases: TGTGCTAGCAGCCCCGGACTAGCGGGAGTTGAGCAGTTCTTC. This translates into CASSPGLAGVEQFF.

The chain recombines TRBV6-1 with TRBJ2-1, with 9 bases matching TRBD2. V gave up 6 bases and J gave up 10 bases; unmatched junction bases: 19. This CDR3 is built from 17 residues. Germline V CDR1 and CDR2: MNHNS, SASEGT. In DNA form, the CDR3 reads TGTGCCAGCAGGACCGGGGCGGGGGGGACCATAACCTACGAGCAGTTCTTC. It codes for CASRTGAGGTITYEQFF.

Ten or more counts support this clonotype. The chain has TRBV6-1 and TRBJ2-7; D uncertain. This CDR3 has 13 residues. Per the germline V gene, CDR1 is MNHNS and CDR2 is SASEGT. V was clipped by 7 bases and J by 2 bases, with 12 bases between them. In DNA form, the CDR3 reads TGTGCCAGCATTGTGGACCACCCCTACGAGCAGTACTTC. Residues: CASIVDHPYEQYF.

This sequence joins TRBV12-3 or TRBV12-4 and TRBJ2-1; 7 positions match TRBD1. The J call may be mistaken, given a closer DNA end match to TRBJ2-5. CDR3 length: 14 residues. CDR3 DNA sequence: TGTGCCAGCAGTCTCCCGGACAGGCTAGAGACCCAGTACTTC. Amino acid sequence: CASSLPDRLETQYF.

This rearrangement joins TRBV6-8 to TRBJ2-5; 9 nucleotides match TRBD2. The J call could be wrong; TRBJ2-7 is a better fit for the DNA end. CDR3 length equals 15 residues. Germline CDR1 MNHGY, CDR2 SAAAGT. CDR3 coding DNA: TGTGCCAGCAGTTACTATAGCGGGAGTCCCTACGAGCAGTACTTC. It yields the protein CASSYYSGSPYEQYF.

This clonotype has at least ten counts. The chain uses TRBV6-6 and TRBJ2-1; 9 nucleotides align to TRBD2. Trimming removed 0 bases from V and 4 bases from J; junction bases left unmatched: 4. This CDR3 region has 16 residues. Germline CDR1 is MNHNY and CDR2 is SVGAGI (reference sequence). CDR3 DNA: TGTGCCAGCAGTTACTCGCCGACTAGCGGTTACAATGAGCAGTTCTTC. Residues: CASSYSPTSGYNEQFF.